This T cell receptor (beta chain) was profiled in a study of CD8+ T cells in alopecia areata. V lost 1 base and J 8 bases, leaving 11 bases between the germline ends. Germline V CDR1 and CDR2: SQVTM, ANQGSEA. This CDR3 spans 12 amino acids. As to treatment: oral pan-JAK inhibitor, 5-10 mg twice daily. The sorting of PBMCs gave CD4+ and CD8+ T cells. RNA extraction was followed by reverse transcription into cDNA, which acted as the sequencing template. The repertoire was sequenced with immunoSEQ multiplex PCR; TCRdb's copy has only in-frame clones and lacks some. This table has about 120,000 clones, around 56% appearing once. Note on this clone: What it binds is unknown.

Points from the study as a whole: Clonality in the scalp and expanded CD8+ clones ranked among the top 100 were significantly decreased by tofacitinib.

The chain has TRBV29-1 and TRBJ1-2; weak D call: TRBD1 (6 bases). The clonotype comes from a human donor with alopecia areata. The sample consisted of CD4+ T cells sorted from blood, taken at week 4, from a patient treated with tofacitinib. The CDR3 spells CSVEAVGGGYTF. CDR3 in DNA: TGCAGCGTTGAAGCGGTGGGGGGCGGCTACACCTTC.